This entry describes one T cell receptor (beta chain). This entry is derived from a study of blood T cell repertoires in COVID-19. TCRdb's copy holds only in-frame clones and misses some; the assay was immunoSEQ multiplex PCR. The sample contains about 150,000 clones, about 88% of which appear only once. Trimming shortened V by 5 bases and J by 3 bases, and 8 bases separated the two germline ends. This CDR3 comprises 12 residues. Germline CDR1 and CDR2: ENHRY and SYGVKD. This clonotype was obtained from a man aged 50 to 60 who had recovered from COVID-19. Sequenced: PBMCs or T cells enriched from blood (not recorded which). The chain is built from TRBV10-3 and TRBJ2-7, with D perhaps matching TRBD1 (6 bases). CDR3 DNA: TGTGCCATCAGTAAGGACAGCTACGAGCAGTACTTC. This translates into CAISKDSYEQYF.